The T cell receptor beta chain under discussion was sequenced for a study of blood T cell repertoires in COVID-19. Whole-study context: Spain, Italy and the United States supplied samples that represented acute and convalescent COVID-19. The cDNA or gDNA used as material had been derived from T cells, B-cell-depleted T cells, or PBMCs.

Per the germline V gene, CDR1 is LNHDA and CDR2 is SQIVND (reference sequence). The trim removed 8 bases at V and 1 base at J, leaving 10 bases unmatched. The CDR3 runs 16 residues. Original analysis: Using reference gene primer amplification, nucleated cell counts were estimated. Sequencing used immunoSEQ multiplex PCR; TCRdb keeps in-frame clones, though not all of them. That table furnishes V, J and clone size, whereas the DNA furnished D and trimming. The sample has over 200,000 clones, 80% to 90% seen once; the top ten hold about 2%. The TCR comes from a middle-aged man who had recovered from COVID-19. The genes are TRBV19 and TRBJ1-5; 8 nucleotides align to TRBD1. The specimen was peripheral blood. The CDR3 here is CASSYRTGRSNQPQHF. CDR3 nucleotide sequence: TGTGCCAGTTCTTACCGGACAGGGAGAAGCAATCAGCCCCAGCATTTT.